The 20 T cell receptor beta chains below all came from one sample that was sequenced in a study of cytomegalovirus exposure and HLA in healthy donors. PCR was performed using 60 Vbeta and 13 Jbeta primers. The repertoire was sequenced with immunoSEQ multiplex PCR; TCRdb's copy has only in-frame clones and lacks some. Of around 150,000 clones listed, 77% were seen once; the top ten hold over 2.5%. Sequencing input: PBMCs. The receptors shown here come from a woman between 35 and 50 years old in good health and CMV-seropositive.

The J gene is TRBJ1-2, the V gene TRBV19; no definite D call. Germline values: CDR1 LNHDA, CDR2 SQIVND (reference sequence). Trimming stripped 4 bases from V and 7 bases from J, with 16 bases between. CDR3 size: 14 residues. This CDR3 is CASSNMGDYTGYTF. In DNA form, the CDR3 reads TGTGCCAGTAGTAATATGGGCGACTATACTGGCTACACCTTC.

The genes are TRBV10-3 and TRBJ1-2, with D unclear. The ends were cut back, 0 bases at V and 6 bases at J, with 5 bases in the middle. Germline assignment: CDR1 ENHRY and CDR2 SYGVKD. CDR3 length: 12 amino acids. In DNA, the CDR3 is TGTGCCATCAGTGAGTCGGCCAATGGCTACACCTTC. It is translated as CAISESANGYTF.

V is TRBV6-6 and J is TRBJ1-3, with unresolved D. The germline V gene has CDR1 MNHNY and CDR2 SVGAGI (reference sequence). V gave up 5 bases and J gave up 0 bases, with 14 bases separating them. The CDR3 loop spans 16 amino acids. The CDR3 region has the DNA TGTGCCAGCAGTAGCAGCCTAGACCTCTCTGGAAACACCATATATTTT. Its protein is CASSSSLDLSGNTIYF.

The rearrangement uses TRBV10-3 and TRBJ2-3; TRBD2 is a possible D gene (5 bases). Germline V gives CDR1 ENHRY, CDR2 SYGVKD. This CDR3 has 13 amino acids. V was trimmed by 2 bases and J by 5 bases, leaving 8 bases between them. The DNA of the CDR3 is TGTGCCATCAGTGAGCGGGGAAAAGATACGCAGTATTTT. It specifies CAISERGKDTQYF.

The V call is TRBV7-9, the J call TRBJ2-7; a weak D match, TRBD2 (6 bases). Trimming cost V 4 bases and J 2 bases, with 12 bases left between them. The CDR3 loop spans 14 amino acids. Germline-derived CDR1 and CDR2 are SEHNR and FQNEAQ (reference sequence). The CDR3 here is CASSSQPGAYEQYF. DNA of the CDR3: TGTGCCAGCAGCTCTCAGCCGGGAGCCTACGAGCAGTACTTC.

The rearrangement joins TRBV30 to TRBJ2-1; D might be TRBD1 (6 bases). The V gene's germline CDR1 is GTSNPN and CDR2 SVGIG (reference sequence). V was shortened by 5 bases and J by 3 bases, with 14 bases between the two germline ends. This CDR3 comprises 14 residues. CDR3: CAWETGYHYNEQFF. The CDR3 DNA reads TGTGCCTGGGAAACAGGGTATCACTACAATGAGCAGTTCTTC.

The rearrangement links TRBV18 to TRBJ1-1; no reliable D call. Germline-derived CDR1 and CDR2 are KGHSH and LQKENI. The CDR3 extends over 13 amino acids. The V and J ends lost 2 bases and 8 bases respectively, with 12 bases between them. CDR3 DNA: TGTGCCAGCTCACCATCGGAGCCGGCGGAAGCTTTCTTT. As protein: CASSPSEPAEAFF.

DNA of the CDR3: TGCGCCAGCAGCCTATTTTCCGATACGCAGTATTTT. It is translated as CASSLFSDTQYF. This chain links TRBV5-1 with TRBJ2-3; D is unclear. Germline V gene data show CDR1 as SGHRS and CDR2 as YFSETQ. V lost 4 bases and J 6 bases, leaving 9 bases between the germline ends. The CDR3 has 12 amino acids.

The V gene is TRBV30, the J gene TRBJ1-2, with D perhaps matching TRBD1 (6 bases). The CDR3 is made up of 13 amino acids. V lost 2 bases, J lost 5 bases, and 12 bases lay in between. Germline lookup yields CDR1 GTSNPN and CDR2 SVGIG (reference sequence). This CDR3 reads CAWSHGQSYGYTF. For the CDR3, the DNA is TGTGCCTGGAGTCACGGACAGTCGTATGGCTACACCTTC.

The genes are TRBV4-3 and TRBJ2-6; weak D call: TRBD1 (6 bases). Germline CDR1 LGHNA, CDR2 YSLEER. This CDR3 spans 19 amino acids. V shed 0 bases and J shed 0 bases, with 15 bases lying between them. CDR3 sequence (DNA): TGCGCCAGCAGCCAAGATCTGGTGACAGGCGCCTCTGGGGCCAACGTCCTGACTTTC. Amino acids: CASSQDLVTGASGANVLTF.

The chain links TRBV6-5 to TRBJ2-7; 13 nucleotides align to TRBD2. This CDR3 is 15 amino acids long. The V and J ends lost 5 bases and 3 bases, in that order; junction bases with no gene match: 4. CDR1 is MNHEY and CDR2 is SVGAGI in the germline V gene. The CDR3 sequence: CASSRGLAGDYEQYF. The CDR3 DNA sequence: TGTGCCAGCAGTCGTGGACTAGCGGGAGACTACGAGCAGTACTTC.

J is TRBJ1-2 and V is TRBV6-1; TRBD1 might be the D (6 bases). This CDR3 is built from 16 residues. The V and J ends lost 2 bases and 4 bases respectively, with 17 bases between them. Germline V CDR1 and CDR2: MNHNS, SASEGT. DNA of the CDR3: TGTGCCAGCAGTGAATCCGGACAGATCGTCGGCTATGGCTACACCTTC. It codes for CASSESGQIVGYGYTF.

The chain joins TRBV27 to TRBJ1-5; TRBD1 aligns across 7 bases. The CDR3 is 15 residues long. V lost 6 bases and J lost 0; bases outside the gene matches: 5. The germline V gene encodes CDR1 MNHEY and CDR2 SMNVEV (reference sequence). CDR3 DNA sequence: TGTGCCAGCAGCCCGGGACAGACTAGCAATCAGCCCCAGCATTTT. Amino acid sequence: CASSPGQTSNQPQHF.

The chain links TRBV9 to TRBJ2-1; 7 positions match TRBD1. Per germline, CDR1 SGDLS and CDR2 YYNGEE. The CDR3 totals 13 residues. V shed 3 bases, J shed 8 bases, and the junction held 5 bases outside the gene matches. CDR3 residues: CASSAYRGDEQFF. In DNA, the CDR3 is TGTGCCAGCAGCGCCTACAGGGGCGATGAGCAGTTCTTC.

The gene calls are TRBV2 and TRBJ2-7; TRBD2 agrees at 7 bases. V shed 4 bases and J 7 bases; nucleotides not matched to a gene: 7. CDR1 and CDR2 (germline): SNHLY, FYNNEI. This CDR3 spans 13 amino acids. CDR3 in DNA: TGTGCCAGCAGTGCTTTTGCTAGCGGTGAGCAGTACTTC. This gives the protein CASSAFASGEQYF.

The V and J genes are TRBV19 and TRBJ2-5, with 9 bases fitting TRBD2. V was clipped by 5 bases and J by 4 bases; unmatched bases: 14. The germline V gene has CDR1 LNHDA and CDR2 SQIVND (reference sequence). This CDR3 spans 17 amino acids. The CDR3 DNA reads TGTGCCAGTAGTGGGGGACGGGTAGCGGGAGATCGAGAGACCCAGTACTTC. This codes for CASSGGRVAGDRETQYF.

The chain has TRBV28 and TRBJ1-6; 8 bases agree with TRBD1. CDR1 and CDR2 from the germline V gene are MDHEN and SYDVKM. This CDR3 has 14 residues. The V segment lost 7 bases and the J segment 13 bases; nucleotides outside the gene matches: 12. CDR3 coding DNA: TGTGCCAGCACACCAACAGGGGGGCTGTTTCCCCTCCACTTT. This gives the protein CASTPTGGLFPLHF.

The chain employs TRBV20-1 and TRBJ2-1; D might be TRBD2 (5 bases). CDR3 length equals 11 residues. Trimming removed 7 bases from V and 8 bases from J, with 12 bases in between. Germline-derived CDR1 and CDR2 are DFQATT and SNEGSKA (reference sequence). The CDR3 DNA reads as TGCAGTGTACCGGGGAGCTATGAGCAGTTCTTC. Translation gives CSVPGSYEQFF.

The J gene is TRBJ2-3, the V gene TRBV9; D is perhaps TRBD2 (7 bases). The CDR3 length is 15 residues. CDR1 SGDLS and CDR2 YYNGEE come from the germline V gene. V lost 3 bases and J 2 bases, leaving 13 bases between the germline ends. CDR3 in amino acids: CASSAPGGLTDTQYF. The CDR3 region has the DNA TGTGCCAGCAGCGCCCCGGGGGGCCTCACAGATACGCAGTATTTT.

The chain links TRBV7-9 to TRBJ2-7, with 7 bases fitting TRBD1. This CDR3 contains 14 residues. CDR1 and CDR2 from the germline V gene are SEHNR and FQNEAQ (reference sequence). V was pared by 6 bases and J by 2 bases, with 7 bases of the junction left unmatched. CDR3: CASSLDRFPYEQYF. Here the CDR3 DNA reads TGTGCCAGCAGTTTGGACAGGTTCCCCTACGAGCAGTACTTC.